Listed below are T cell receptor beta chains from one sample, sequenced in a study of beta chain features in type 1 diabetes. TCRdb's table, derived via immunoSEQ multiplex PCR, lists solely in-frame clones and lacks some. This table has approximately 160,000 clones, 7.5% to 9.5% appearing once. Sequencing was carried out using central memory CD4+ T cells from blood. The receptors here all came from a woman between 18 and 29 years old in good health. Both conserved end residues are part of each CDR3. A D gene is named only where the DNA matches it firmly. Clone size is stated in some rows and not others, as once, few, many or a class when expanded.

>TRBJ2-2|-|13|-|TRBV9
TGTGCCAGCAGCCCCTCCCGTCCCGGGGAGCTGTTTTTT
CASSPSRPGELFF
>TRBJ2-2|few|13|-|TRBV25-1
TGTGCCAGCAGTGGCGAGGAGACCGGGGAGCTGTTTTTT
CASSGEETGELFF
>TRBJ2-1|few|15|-|TRBV5-1
TGCGCCAGCAGCTTGGTGGGCAGGGGAGGGAATGAGCAGTTCTTC
CASSLVGRGGNEQFF
>TRBJ1-3|few|17|TRBD1|TRBV4-2
TGTGCCAGCAGCCAGCACGGACAGGGCGTCTCTGGAAACACCATATATTTT
CASSQHGQGVSGNTIYF
>TRBJ1-3|once|14|TRBD1|TRBV30
TGTGCCTGGAAAGGGACAGGGGTGGGAAACACCATATATTTT
CAWKGTGVGNTIYF
>TRBJ2-7|few|14|TRBD1|TRBV7-9
TGTGCCAGCAGCCCTGCGACAGGGACCTACGAGCAGTACTTC
CASSPATGTYEQYF
>TRBJ2-1|-|12|-|TRBV7-8
TGTGCCAGCAGCTTAGGGAGCGATGAGCAGTTCTTC
CASSLGSDEQFF
>TRBJ2-1|-|14|-|TRBV2
TGTGCCAGCAGCCTTGGAGCCGATGGGAATGAGCAGTTCTTC
CASSLGADGNEQFF
>TRBJ2-7|few|14|TRBD1|TRBV18
TGTGCCGGGCGAGGGACAGGGACTTCCTACGAGCAGTACTTC
CAGRGTGTSYEQYF
>TRBJ1-2|many|15|TRBD1|TRBV15
TGTGCCACCAGCAGAGGAACGACAGGGGATACAAGCTACACCTTC
CATSRGTTGDTSYTF
>TRBJ1-1|-|13|TRBD1|TRBV18
TGTGCCAGCTCAACAGGGGGGAACACTGAAGCTTTCTTT
CASSTGGNTEAFF
>TRBJ2-5|-|11|-|TRBV12-5
TGTGCTAGTGCCTCCGAAGAGACCCAGTACTTC
CASASEETQYF
>TRBJ2-1|few|14|TRBD2|TRBV28
TGTGCCTGGGCGGCGGGACTAGCTTACAATGAGCAGTTCTTC
CAWAAGLAYNEQFF
>TRBJ2-3|-|11|-|TRBV13
TGTGCCAGCAGCGGGAGAGATACGCAGTATTTT
CASSGRDTQYF
>TRBJ2-7|-|13|TRBD1|TRBV2
TGTGCCAGCAGTGCAGACAGGGTAGGAGAGCAGTACTTC
CASSADRVGEQYF
>TRBJ2-5|few|12|-|TRBV2
TGTGCCAGCCAGGGACTTGGGGAGACCCAGTACTTC
CASQGLGETQYF
>TRBJ2-7|-|14|-|TRBV19
TGTGCCAGTGCCCCAGGGCATGGGGCCTACGAGCAGTACTTC
CASAPGHGAYEQYF
>TRBJ1-2|few|13|TRBD1|TRBV2
TGTGCCAGCAATGGACAGGGAGGTTATGGCTACACCTTC
CASNGQGGYGYTF
>TRBJ1-2|few|14|-|TRBV7-9
TGTGCCAGCAGCTTAGAGTGGACAGAAGATGGCTACACCTTC
CASSLEWTEDGYTF
>TRBJ2-6|few|15|-|TRBV18
TGTGCCAGCTCACCAGGGGAGTCTGGGGCCAACGTCCTGACTTTC
CASSPGESGANVLTF
>TRBJ1-2|few|13|TRBD1|TRBV30
TGTGCCTGGACCCAGGGGGCTTCCGATGGCTACACCTTC
CAWTQGASDGYTF
>TRBJ2-4|-|14|TRBD2|TRBV11-3
TGTGCCAGCAGCTTAGCCAAGACGGGAGGCTATCAGTACTTC
CASSLAKTGGYQYF
>TRBJ1-1|few|12|-|TRBV2
TGTGCCAGCAGTGTAGGGGGCACTGAAGCTTTCTTT
CASSVGGTEAFF
>TRBJ2-1|few|16|TRBD2|TRBV11-2
TGTGCCAGCAGCTTAGAAGGGTTAGCGGGATACAATGAGCAGTTCTTC
CASSLEGLAGYNEQFF
>TRBJ1-1|-|14|-|TRBV2
TGTGCCAGCACATGGGGAGGAGCGAACACTGAAGCTTTCTTT
CASTWGGANTEAFF
>TRBJ1-1|-|13|-|TRBV6-5
TGTGCCAGCAGTTCACAGAGGAACACTGAAGCTTTCTTT
CASSSQRNTEAFF
>TRBJ2-7|many|16|-|TRBV4-2
TGTGCCAGCAGCCAAGATTTAAACGGACAGCTAAACGAGCAGTACTTC
CASSQDLNGQLNEQYF
>TRBJ2-1|-|16|-|TRBV4-3
TGCGCCAGCAGCGCACAGGGTTGGGGGTCGGACAATGAGCAGTTCTTC
CASSAQGWGSDNEQFF
>TRBJ1-5|-|14|TRBD1|TRBV5-1
TGCGCCAGCAGCTTGCAGGGGGGAAATCAGCCCCAGCATTTT
CASSLQGGNQPQHF
>TRBJ2-1|-|15|-|TRBV28
TGTGCCAGCAAGACCGCAGGGGAGGGGTACAATGAGCAGTTCTTC
CASKTAGEGYNEQFF
>TRBJ1-6|few|12|-|TRBV10-3
TGTGCCATCAGTGAGGCGGGCAAGCCCCTCCACTTT
CAISEAGKPLHF
>TRBJ1-1|-|16|TRBD1|TRBV4-3
TGCGCCAGCAGCCAACGACAGGGAACCATGAACACTGAAGCTTTCTTT
CASSQRQGTMNTEAFF
>TRBJ1-3|few|15|TRBD1|TRBV9
TGTGCCAGCAGCGGGGGACAGGGAACTGGAAACACCATATATTTT
CASSGGQGTGNTIYF
>TRBJ2-7|-|13|-|TRBV19
TGTGCCAGTCAGGGGCAGGGGAACTACGAGCAGTACTTC
CASQGQGNYEQYF
>TRBJ2-3|once|15|-|TRBV5-1
TGCGCCAGCAGCCTCCCGGGACTCAGCACAGATACGCAGTATTTT
CASSLPGLSTDTQYF
>TRBJ2-5|-|12|-|TRBV30
TGTGCCTCTCTAGCGAGCGGTCGGGACCAGTACTTC
CASLASGRDQYF
>TRBJ1-2|many|15|-|TRBV4-3
TGCGCCAGCAGCCAAGATCTGCAGGCCAACTATGGCTACACCTTC
CASSQDLQANYGYTF
>TRBJ2-2|few|14|TRBD1|TRBV7-7
TGTGCTAGCAGCAGGGACAGGGACACCGGGGAGCTGTTTTTT
CASSRDRDTGELFF
>TRBJ2-4|few|14|-|TRBV27
TGTGCCAGCAGCCGGTCCTTAGCCAAAAACATTCAGTACTTC
CASSRSLAKNIQYF
>TRBJ1-2|few|12|-|TRBV13
TGTGCCAGCACCCTCGGGGGGAACGGCTACACCTTC
CASTLGGNGYTF
>TRBJ1-2|-|13|-|TRBV30
TGTGCCTGGAGTGTGGGGGCAGTCTATGGCTACACCTTC
CAWSVGAVYGYTF
>TRBJ1-2|few|15|TRBD1|TRBV6-5
TGTGCCAGCAGTTCCCTTCGGACAGGGGCACATGGCTACACCTTC
CASSSLRTGAHGYTF
>TRBJ1-3|-|16|-|TRBV6-5
TGTGCCAGCAGTTACTCGGCCGGGGGGTCCTTGAACACCATATATTTT
CASSYSAGGSLNTIYF
>TRBJ2-3|few|21|TRBD1|TRBV12-5
TGTGCTAGTGTCCAAACCGGGACAGTCTATCCCGCGATCCCCCTTACAGATACGCAGTATTTT
CASVQTGTVYPAIPLTDTQYF
>TRBJ1-1|many|16|TRBD1|TRBV7-2
TGTGCCAGCAGCCTTGGGACAGGGAGGTCGCGCACTGAAGCTTTCTTT
CASSLGTGRSRTEAFF
>TRBJ1-2|few|15|-|TRBV5-4
TGTGCCAGCAGCGTTGATAGCGGTGCGCAAAGTGGCTACACCTTC
CASSVDSGAQSGYTF
>TRBJ2-1|many|13|TRBD1|TRBV7-3
TGTGCCAGCCCCCGGGACAGGGATAATGAGCAGTTCTTC
CASPRDRDNEQFF
>TRBJ2-5|-|14|TRBD2|TRBV7-2
TGTGCCAGCAGCTTCATAGCGGGGGAAGAGACCCAGTACTTC
CASSFIAGEETQYF
>TRBJ2-1|-|14|-|TRBV21-1
TGTGCCAGCAGCCCCCGCCCGGGGGGCAATGAGCAGTTCTTC
CASSPRPGGNEQFF